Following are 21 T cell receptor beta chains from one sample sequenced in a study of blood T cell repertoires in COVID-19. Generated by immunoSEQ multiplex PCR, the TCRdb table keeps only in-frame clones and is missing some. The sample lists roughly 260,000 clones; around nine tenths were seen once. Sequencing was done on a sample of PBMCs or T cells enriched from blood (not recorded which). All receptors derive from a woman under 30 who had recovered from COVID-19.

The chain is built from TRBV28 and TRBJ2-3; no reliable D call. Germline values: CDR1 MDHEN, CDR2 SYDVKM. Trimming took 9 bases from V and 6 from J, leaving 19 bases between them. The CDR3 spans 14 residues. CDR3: CASREAASGDTQYF. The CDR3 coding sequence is TGTGCCAGTAGAGAGGCGGCAAGTGGGGATACGCAGTATTTT.

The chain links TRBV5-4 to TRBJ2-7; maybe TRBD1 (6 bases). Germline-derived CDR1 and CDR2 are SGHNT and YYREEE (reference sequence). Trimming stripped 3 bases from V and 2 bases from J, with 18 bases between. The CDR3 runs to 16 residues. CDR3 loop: CASSSRTALPAYEQYF. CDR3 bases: TGTGCCAGCAGCTCCCGGACAGCCCTGCCCGCCTACGAGCAGTACTTC.

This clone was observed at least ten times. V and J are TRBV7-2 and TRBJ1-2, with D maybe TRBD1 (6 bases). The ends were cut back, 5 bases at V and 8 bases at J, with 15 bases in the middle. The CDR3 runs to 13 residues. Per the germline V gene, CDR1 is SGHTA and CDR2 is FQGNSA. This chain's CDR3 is CASSTTGAGGYTF. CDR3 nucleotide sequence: TGTGCCAGCAGCACGACAGGTGCAGGGGGCTACACCTTC.

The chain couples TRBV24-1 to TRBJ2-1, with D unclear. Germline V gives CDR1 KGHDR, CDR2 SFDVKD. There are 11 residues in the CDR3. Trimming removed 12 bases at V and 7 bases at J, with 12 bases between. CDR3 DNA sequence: TGTGCCCGCCGCGCCGGGAATGAGCAGTTCTTC. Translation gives CARRAGNEQFF.

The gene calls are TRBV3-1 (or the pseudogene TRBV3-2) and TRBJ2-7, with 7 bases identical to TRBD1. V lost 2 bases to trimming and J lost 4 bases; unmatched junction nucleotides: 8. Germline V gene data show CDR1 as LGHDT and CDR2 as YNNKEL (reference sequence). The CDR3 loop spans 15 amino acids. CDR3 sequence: CASSQFQGVMYEQYF. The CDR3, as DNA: TGTGCCAGCAGCCAATTCCAGGGGGTCATGTACGAGCAGTACTTC.

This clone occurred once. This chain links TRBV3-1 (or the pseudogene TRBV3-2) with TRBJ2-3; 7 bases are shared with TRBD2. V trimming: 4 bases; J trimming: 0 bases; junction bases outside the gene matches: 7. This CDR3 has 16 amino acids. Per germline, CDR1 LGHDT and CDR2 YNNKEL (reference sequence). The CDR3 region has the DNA TGTGCCAGCAGCCCCCCGGGACTAACAAGCACAGATACGCAGTATTTT. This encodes CASSPPGLTSTDTQYF.

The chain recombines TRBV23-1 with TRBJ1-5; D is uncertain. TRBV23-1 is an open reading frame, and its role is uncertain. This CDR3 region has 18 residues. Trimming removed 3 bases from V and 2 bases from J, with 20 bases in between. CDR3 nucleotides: TGCGCCAGCAGTCATAGACAAGCCTTGCGGGGAGGCAATCAGCCCCAGCATTTT. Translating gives CASSHRQALRGGNQPQHF.

The CDR3, as DNA: TGTGCCAGCAGTGAAGGACCGGGACAGAAAAATGAAAAACTGTTTTTT. This encodes CASSEGPGQKNEKLFF. The chain employs TRBV6-1 and TRBJ1-4; the match to TRBD1 covers 7 bases. V dropped 1 base and J dropped 5; count of bases not matched to a gene: 7. CDR3 length equals 16 residues. CDR1 is MNHNS, CDR2 SASEGT, per germline.

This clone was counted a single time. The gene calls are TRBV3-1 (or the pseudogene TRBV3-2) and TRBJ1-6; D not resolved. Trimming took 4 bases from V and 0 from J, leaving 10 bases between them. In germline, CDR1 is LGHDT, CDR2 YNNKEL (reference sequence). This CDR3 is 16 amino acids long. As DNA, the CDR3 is TGTGCCAGCAGCCTCAGCGCGAGCTCCTATAATTCACCCCTCCACTTT. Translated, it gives CASSLSASSYNSPLHF.

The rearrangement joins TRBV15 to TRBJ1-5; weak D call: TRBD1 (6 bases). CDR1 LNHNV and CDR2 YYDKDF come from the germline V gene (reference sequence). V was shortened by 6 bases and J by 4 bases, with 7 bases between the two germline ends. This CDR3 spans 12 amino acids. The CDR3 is CATRQGNQPQHF. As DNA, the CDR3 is TGTGCCACCAGACAGGGAAATCAGCCCCAGCATTTT.

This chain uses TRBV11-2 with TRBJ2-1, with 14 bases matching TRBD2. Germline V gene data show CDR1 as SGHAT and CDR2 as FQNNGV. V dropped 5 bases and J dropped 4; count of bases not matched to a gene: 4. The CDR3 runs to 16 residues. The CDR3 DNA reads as TGTGCCAGCAGCGGGAGACTAGCGGGGGGGTACAATGAGCAGTTCTTC. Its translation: CASSGRLAGGYNEQFF.

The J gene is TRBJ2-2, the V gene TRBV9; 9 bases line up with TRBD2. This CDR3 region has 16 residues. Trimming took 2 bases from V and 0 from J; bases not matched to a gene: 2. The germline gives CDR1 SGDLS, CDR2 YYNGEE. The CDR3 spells CASSVSSGANTGELFF. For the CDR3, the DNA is TGTGCCAGCAGCGTTTCTAGCGGGGCGAACACCGGGGAGCTGTTTTTT.

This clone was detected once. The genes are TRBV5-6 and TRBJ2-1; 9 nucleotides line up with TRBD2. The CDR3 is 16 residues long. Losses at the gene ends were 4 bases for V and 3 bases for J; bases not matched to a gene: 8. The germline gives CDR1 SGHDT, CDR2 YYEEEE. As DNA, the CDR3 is TGTGCCAGCAGCATGCTAGCGGGATCGGTCTACAATGAGCAGTTCTTC. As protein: CASSMLAGSVYNEQFF. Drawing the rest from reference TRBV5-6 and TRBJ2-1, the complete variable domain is DAGVTQSPTHLIKTRGQQVTLRCSPKSGHDTVSWYQQALGQGPQFIFQYYEEEERQRGNFPDRFSGHQFPNYSSELNVNALLLGDSALYLCASSMLAGSVYNEQFFGPGTRLTVL.

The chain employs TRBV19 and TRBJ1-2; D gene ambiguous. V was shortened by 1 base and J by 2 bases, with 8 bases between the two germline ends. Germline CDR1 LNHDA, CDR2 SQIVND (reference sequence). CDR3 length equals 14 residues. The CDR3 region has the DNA TGTGCCAGTAGTATAGGAGATCTAAACTATGGCTACACCTTC. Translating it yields CASSIGDLNYGYTF.

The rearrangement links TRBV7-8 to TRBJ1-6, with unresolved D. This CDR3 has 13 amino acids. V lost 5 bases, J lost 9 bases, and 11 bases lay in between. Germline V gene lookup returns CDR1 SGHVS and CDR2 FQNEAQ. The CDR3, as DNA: TGTGCCAGCAGCATAGAACTACCTTCACCCCTCCACTTT. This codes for CASSIELPSPLHF. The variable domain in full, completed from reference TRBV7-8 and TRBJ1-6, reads GAGVSQSPRYKVAKRGQDVALRCDPISGHVSLFWYQQALGQGPEFLTYFQNEAQLDKSGLPSDRFFAERPEGSVSTLKIQRTQQEDSAVYLCASSIELPSPLHFGNGTRLTVT.

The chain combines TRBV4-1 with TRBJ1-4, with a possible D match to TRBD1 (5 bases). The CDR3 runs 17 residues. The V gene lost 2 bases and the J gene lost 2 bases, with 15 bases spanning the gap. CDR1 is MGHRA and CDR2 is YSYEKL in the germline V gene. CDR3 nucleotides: TGCGCCAGCAGCCAATTCGGGGGAACTGCGACTAATGAAAAACTGTTTTTT. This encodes CASSQFGGTATNEKLFF.

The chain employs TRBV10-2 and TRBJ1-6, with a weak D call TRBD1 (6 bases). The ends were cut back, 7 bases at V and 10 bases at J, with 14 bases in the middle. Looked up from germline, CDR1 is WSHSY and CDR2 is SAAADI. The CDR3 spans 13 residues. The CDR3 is CASKVSRGSPLHF. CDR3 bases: TGCGCCAGCAAGGTTTCGAGGGGGTCACCCCTCCACTTT.

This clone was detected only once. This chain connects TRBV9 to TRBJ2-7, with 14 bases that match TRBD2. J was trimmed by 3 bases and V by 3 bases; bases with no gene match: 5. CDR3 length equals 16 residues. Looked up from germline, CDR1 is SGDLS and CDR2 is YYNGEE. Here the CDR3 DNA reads TGTGCCAGCAGCGCGACTAGCGGGAGGGTTATCTACGAGCAGTACTTC. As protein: CASSATSGRVIYEQYF.

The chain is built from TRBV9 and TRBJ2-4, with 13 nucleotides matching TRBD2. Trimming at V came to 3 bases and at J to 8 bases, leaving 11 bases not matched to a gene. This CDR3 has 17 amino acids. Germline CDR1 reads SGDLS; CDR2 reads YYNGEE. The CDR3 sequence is CASSASTGTSGADIQYF. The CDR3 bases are TGTGCCAGCAGCGCCTCAACCGGGACTAGCGGGGCGGACATTCAGTACTTC. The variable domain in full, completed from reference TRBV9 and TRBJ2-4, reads DSGVTQTPKHLITATGQRVTLRCSPRSGDLSVYWYQQSLDQGLQFLIQYYNGEERAKGNILERFSAQQFPDLHSELNLSSLELGDSALYFCASSASTGTSGADIQYFGAGTRLSVL.

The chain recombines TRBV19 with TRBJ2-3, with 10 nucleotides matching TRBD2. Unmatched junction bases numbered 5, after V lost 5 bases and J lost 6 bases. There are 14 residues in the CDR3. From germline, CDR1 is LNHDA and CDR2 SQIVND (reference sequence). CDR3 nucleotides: TGTGCCAGTAGTCCGCTAGCGGGAGTGGATACGCAGTATTTT. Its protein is CASSPLAGVDTQYF.

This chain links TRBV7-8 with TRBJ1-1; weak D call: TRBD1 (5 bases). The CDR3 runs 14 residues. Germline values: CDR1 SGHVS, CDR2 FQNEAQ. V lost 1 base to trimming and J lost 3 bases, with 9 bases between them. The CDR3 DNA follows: TGTGCCAGCAGCTTAGGTTACAGGTACACTGAAGCTTTCTTT. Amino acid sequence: CASSLGYRYTEAFF.